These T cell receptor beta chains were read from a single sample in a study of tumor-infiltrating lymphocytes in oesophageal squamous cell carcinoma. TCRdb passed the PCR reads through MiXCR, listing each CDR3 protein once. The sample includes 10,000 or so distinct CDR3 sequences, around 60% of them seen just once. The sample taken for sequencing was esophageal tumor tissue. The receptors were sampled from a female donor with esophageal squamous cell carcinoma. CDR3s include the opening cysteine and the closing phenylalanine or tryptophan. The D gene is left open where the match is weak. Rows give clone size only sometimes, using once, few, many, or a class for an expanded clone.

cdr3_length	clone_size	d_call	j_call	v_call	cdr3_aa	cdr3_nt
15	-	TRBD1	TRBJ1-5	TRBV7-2	CASSRTGGGNQPQHF	TGTGCCAGCAGTAGGACAGGGGGAGGCAATCAGCCCCAGCATTTT
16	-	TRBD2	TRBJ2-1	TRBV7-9	CASSLTGAGAGYEQFF	TGTGCCAGCAGCTTAACCGGCGCGGGAGCGGGCTATGAGCAGTTCTTC
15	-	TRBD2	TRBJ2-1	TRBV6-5	CASSLTSGMVNEQFF	TGTGCCAGCAGCCTGACTAGCGGGATGGTCAATGAGCAGTTCTTC
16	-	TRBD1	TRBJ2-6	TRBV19	CATADRWSSGANVLTF	TGTGCCACCGCGGACAGGTGGAGCTCTGGGGCCAACGTCCTGACTTTC
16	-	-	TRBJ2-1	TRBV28	CASSFYGLGSYNEQFF	TGTGCCAGCAGTTTCTATGGTCTGGGCTCCTACAATGAGCAGTTCTTC
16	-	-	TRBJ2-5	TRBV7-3	CASSLGVGGGQETQYF	TGTGCCAGCAGCTTAGGTGTCGGGGGTGGTCAAGAGACCCAGTACTTC
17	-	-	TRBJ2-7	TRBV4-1	CASSPRVPLSLIYEQYF	TGCGCCAGCAGCCCCAGGGTTCCACTCTCCCTTATCTACGAGCAGTACTTC
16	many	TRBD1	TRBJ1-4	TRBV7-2	CASSPRPGQVNEKLFF	TGTGCCAGCAGCCCGCGACCGGGACAGGTTAATGAAAAACTGTTTTTT
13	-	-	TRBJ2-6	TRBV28	CASRGAGANVLTF	TGTGCCAGCAGGGGTGCTGGGGCCAACGTCCTGACTTTC
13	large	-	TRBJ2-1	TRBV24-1	CATSDPGLNEQFF	TGTGCCACCAGTGACCCCGGACTGAATGAGCAGTTCTTC
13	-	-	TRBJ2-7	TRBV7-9	CASTGGDSYEQYF	TGTGCCAGCACGGGCGGAGACTCCTACGAGCAGTACTTC
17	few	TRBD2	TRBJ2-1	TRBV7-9	CASSKWTSGTTYNEQFF	TGTGCCAGCAGCAAATGGACTAGCGGGACTACCTACAATGAGCAGTTCTTC
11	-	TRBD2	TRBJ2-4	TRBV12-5	CASGSSGGAFF	TGTGCTAGTGGTTCAAGCGGGGGGGCGTTCTTC
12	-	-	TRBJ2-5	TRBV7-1	CASSPHAETQYF	TGTGCCAGCAGCCCCCACGCTGAGACCCAGTACTTC
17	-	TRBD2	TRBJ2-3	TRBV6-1	CASITRGGRGGPDTQYF	TGTGCCAGCATCACTCGGGGGGGCAGGGGAGGGCCAGATACGCAGTATTTT
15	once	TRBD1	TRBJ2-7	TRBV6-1	CASSPGQGYSYEQYF	TGTGCCAGCAGTCCGGGACAGGGATACTCCTACGAGCAGTACTTC
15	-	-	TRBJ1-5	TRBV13	CASSSSQGGNQPQHF	TGTGCCAGCAGCTCGTCACAGGGTGGCAATCAGCCCCAGCATTTT
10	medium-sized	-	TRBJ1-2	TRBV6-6	CASSYPGYTF	TGTGCCAGCAGTTACCCTGGCTACACCTTC
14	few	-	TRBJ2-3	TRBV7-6	CASSFGGNTDTQYF	TGTGCTAGCAGCTTTGGAGGGAACACAGATACGCAGTATTTT
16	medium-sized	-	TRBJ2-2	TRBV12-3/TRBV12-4	CASIFGLDSNTGELFF	TGTGCCAGCATCTTCGGTTTAGACAGTAACACCGGGGAGCTGTTTTTT
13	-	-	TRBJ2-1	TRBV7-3	CASSLTKYNEQFF	TGTGCCAGCAGCTTGACTAAGTACAATGAGCAGTTCTTC
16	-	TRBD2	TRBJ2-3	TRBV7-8	CASSLRLAEPTDTQYF	TGTGCCAGCAGCTTAAGGCTAGCGGAGCCCACAGATACGCAGTATTTT
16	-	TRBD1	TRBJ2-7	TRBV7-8	CASSAPGTVHLNEQYF	TGTGCCAGCAGCGCCCCCGGGACAGTCCACCTCAATGAGCAGTACTTC
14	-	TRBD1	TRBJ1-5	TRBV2	CASRADRGDQPQHF	TGTGCCAGCAGGGCGGACAGGGGAGACCAGCCCCAGCATTTT
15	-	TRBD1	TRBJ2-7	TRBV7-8	CASSFGTGHSYEQYF	TGTGCCAGCAGCTTTGGGACAGGGCACTCCTACGAGCAGTATTTC
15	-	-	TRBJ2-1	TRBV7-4	CASSLASPRTEEQFF	TGTGCCAGCAGCTTAGCTAGCCCCAGAACGGAGGAGCAGTTCTTC
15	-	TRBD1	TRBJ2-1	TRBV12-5	CASGTTGQGRNEQFF	TGTGCTAGTGGTACGACGGGACAGGGACGTAATGAGCAGTTCTTC
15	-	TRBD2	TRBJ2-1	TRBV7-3	CASSRTSGESNEQFF	TGTGCCAGCAGCCGGACTAGCGGGGAGAGTAATGAGCAGTTCTTC
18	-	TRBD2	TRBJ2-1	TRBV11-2	CASSSGLAGGPNFNEQFF	TGTGCCAGCAGCTCCGGACTAGCGGGGGGGCCGAATTTCAATGAGCAGTTCTTC
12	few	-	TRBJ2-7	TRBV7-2	CASSLVLAEQYF	TGTGCCAGCAGCTTAGTTTTAGCAGAGCAGTACTTC
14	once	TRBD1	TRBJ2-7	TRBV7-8	CASSPGQGWSEQYF	TGTGCCAGCAGCCCTGGACAGGGTTGGTCCGAGCAGTACTTC
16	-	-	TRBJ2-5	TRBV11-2	CASSFGWGSIGETQYF	TGTGCCAGCAGCTTCGGCTGGGGAAGTATTGGGGAGACCCAGTACTTC
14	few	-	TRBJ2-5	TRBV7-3	CASSPQGGLETQYF	TGTGCCAGCAGCCCCCAGGGGGGTTTAGAGACCCAGTACTTC
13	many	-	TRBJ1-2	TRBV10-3	CAIRSGDAIGYTF	TGTGCCATCCGGAGCGGTGATGCTATAGGCTACACCTTC
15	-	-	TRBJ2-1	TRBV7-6	CASSLVPTSSGEQFF	TGTGCCAGCAGCTTAGTCCCGACTAGTTCCGGTGAGCAGTTCTTC
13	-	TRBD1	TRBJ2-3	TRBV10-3	CAISRDSSDTQYF	TGTGCCATCAGTCGGGACAGCTCAGATACGCAGTATTTT
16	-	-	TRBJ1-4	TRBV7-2	CASSPPRFGINEKLFF	TGTGCCAGCAGCCCGCCTCGTTTCGGGATTAATGAAAAACTGTTTTTT
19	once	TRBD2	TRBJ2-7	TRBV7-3	CASSRHAVAGAGLHYEQYF	TGTGCCAGCAGCCGACATGCGGTAGCGGGGGCCGGTCTTCACTACGAGCAGTACTTC
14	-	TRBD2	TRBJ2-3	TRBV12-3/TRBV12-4	CASSFGGGADTQYF	TGTGCCAGCAGTTTTGGCGGGGGGGCAGATACGCAGTATTTT
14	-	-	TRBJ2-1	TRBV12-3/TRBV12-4	CASSLATAGYEQFF	TGTGCCAGCAGTTTAGCGACCGCGGGCTACGAGCAGTTCTTC
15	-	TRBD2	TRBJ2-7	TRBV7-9	CASSLQGRGRNEQYF	TGTGCCAGCAGCTTACAGGGACGCGGGAGAAACGAGCAGTACTTC
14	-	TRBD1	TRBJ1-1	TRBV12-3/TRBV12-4	CASTVNRGSAEAFF	TGTGCCAGCACCGTAAACAGGGGTAGCGCTGAAGCTTTCTTT
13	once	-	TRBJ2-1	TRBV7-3	CASSLVGDNEQFF	TGTGCCAGCAGCTTGGTGGGGGATAATGAGCAGTTCTTC
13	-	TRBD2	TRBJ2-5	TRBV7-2	CASSQTSEETQYF	TGTGCCAGCAGCCAGACTAGCGAGGAGACCCAGTACTTC
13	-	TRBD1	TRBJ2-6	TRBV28	CASSPPTGQGEFF	TGTGCCAGCAGTCCCCCCACGGGACAGGGGGAGTTCTTC
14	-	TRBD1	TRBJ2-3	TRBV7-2	CASSTNRGEDTQYF	TGTGCCAGCAGCACAAACAGGGGCGAGGATACGCAGTATTTT
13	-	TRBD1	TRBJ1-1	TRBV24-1	CATSGQGKTEAFF	TGTGCCACCAGTGGACAGGGAAAGACTGAAGCTTTCTTT
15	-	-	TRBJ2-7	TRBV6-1	CASSEPGIPPYEQYF	TGTGCCAGCAGTGAACCAGGGATCCCGCCCTACGAGCAGTACTTC
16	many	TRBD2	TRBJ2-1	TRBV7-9	CASSPRTSGRNVEQFF	TGTGCCAGCAGCCCGCGGACTAGCGGGAGGAATGTTGAGCAGTTCTTC
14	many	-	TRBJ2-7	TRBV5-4	CASSRAGLNYEQYF	TGTGCCAGCAGCAGGGCGGGACTTAACTACGAGCAGTACTTC
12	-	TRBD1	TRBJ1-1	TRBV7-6	CASSSGGAEAFF	TGTGCCAGCAGTTCAGGGGGGGCTGAAGCTTTCTTT
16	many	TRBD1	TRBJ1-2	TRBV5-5	CASRTAGTALNYGYTF	TGTGCCAGCAGAACGGCAGGGACAGCTCTCAACTATGGCTACACCTTC
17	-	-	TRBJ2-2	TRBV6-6	CASSYNPAPPRSGELFF	TGTGCCAGCAGTTACAACCCAGCGCCCCCGAGGTCCGGGGAGCTGTTTTTT